What follows are 22 T cell receptor beta chains derived from one specimen sequenced in a study of cytomegalovirus exposure and HLA in healthy donors. Sequencing used immunoSEQ multiplex PCR; TCRdb keeps in-frame clones, though not all of them. This sample yields approximately 260,000 clones, of which 75% to 90% are seen a single time; 1% to 1.5% belongs to the top ten. Sequencing used PBMCs. Source of these receptors: a woman in her 30s in good health and CMV-seropositive.

DNA for the CDR3: TGTGCCAGCAGTCTCACAGGGGGCACTAATGAAAAACTGTTTTTT. This encodes CASSLTGGTNEKLFF. V usage is TRBV6-1 and J usage is TRBJ1-4; 9 positions agree with TRBD1. V dropped 5 bases and J dropped 2; count of bases not matched to a gene: 3. CDR1 and CDR2 from the germline V gene are MNHNS and SASEGT. The CDR3 loop spans 15 amino acids.

V is TRBV14 and J is TRBJ1-3; no definite D call. Trimming left V 6 bases short and J 2 bases short, with 14 bases between. CDR1 is SGHDN, CDR2 FVKESK, per germline. This CDR3 comprises 15 residues. The CDR3: CASRNPGKTGNTIYF. As DNA, the CDR3 is TGTGCCAGCAGAAATCCAGGAAAAACTGGAAACACCATATATTTT. Looking up the rest from reference TRBV14 and TRBJ1-3 gives the full variable domain: EAGVTQFPSHSVIEKGQTVTLRCDPISGHDNLYWYRRVMGKEIKFLLHFVKESKQDESGMPNNRFLAERTGGTYSTLKVQPAELEDSGVYFCASRNPGKTGNTIYFGEGSWLTVV.

The chain combines TRBV11-3 with TRBJ2-1; D is undetermined. The V gene lost 3 bases and the J gene lost 0 bases, with 3 bases spanning the gap. This CDR3 is 13 amino acids long. Germline values: CDR1 SGHNT, CDR2 YENEEA. The CDR3: CASSLSSYNEQFF. Here the CDR3 DNA reads TGTGCCAGCAGCTTGAGCTCCTACAATGAGCAGTTCTTC.

This chain joins TRBV7-9 and TRBJ1-4; TRBD1 might be the D (6 bases). Germline loops: CDR1 SEHNR, CDR2 FQNEAQ (reference sequence). Between the trimmed V and J ends, which lost 11 bases and 3 bases, there was a span of 13 bases. The CDR3 contains 13 residues. The CDR3 DNA follows: TGTGCCTCATCCGGGGGGCCTAATGAAAAACTGTTTTTT. Translated: CASSGGPNEKLFF. Supplemented by reference TRBV7-9 and TRBJ1-4, the full variable domain reads DTGVSQNPRHKITKRGQNVTFRCDPISEHNRLYWYRQTLGQGPEFLTYFQNEAQLEKSRLLSDRFSAERPKGSFSTLEIQRTEQGDSAMYLCASSGGPNEKLFFGSGTQLSVL.

This chain joins TRBV7-9 and TRBJ2-1, with 11 bases aligning to TRBD2. Germline trimming cut 2 bases from V and 6 bases from J; bases unmatched to any gene: 3. The CDR3 consists of 15 residues. Germline V CDR1 and CDR2: SEHNR, FQNEAQ (reference sequence). As DNA, the CDR3 is TGTGCCAGCAGCTTATGTACTAGCGGGAGCAATGAGCAGTTCTTC. It codes for CASSLCTSGSNEQFF.

The gene calls are TRBV27 and TRBJ2-7; no definite D call. The germline V gene encodes CDR1 MNHEY and CDR2 SMNVEV (reference sequence). Trimming stripped 1 base from V and 1 base from J, with 5 bases between. The CDR3 covers 13 residues. CDR3 in amino acids: CASSLFLSYEQYF. CDR3 nucleotide sequence: TGTGCCAGCAGTTTATTTTTATCCTACGAGCAGTACTTC.

This clone was detected only a few times. This chain links TRBV28 with TRBJ2-5; 10 positions match TRBD1. Per the germline V gene, CDR1 is MDHEN and CDR2 is SYDVKM. The CDR3 is made up of 14 amino acids. After removal of 8 bases from V and 5 bases from J, the junction contained 8 bases not matched to a gene. The CDR3 protein is CASRQTGGRETQYF. The DNA of the CDR3 is TGTGCCAGCCGCCAGACAGGGGGCAGGGAGACCCAGTACTTC.

The rearrangement links TRBV27 to TRBJ2-5; maybe TRBD1 (6 bases). CDR3 length equals 15 residues. Germline V CDR1 and CDR2: MNHEY, SMNVEV (reference sequence). V was cut by 3 bases and J by 4 bases, with 15 bases left in between. The CDR3 here is CASSFVGQRGETQYF. The CDR3 DNA is TGTGCCAGCAGTTTCGTGGGACAAAGGGGAGAGACCCAGTACTTC.

The chain is built from TRBV27 and TRBJ2-2; D may be TRBD2 (6 bases). The CDR3 consists of 14 residues. Germline values: CDR1 MNHEY, CDR2 SMNVEV (reference sequence). The ends were cut back, 6 bases at V and 7 bases at J, with 15 bases in the middle. CDR3 sequence reads: CASSTGPSVGELFF. CDR3 in DNA: TGTGCCAGCAGCACGGGACCTAGCGTCGGGGAGCTGTTTTTT.

The chain carries TRBV27 and TRBJ2-7; 8 nucleotides align to TRBD1. Trimming took 3 bases from V and 2 from J; bases not matched to a gene: 3. The CDR3 is 14 amino acids. Germline V gene data show CDR1 as MNHEY and CDR2 as SMNVEV (reference sequence). Here the CDR3 reads CASSFGQGTYEQYF. Here the CDR3 DNA reads TGTGCCAGCAGTTTCGGACAGGGAACCTACGAGCAGTACTTC.

The V gene is TRBV28, the J gene TRBJ2-5, with 9 bases matching TRBD1. Germline V gene data show CDR1 as MDHEN and CDR2 as SYDVKM. V was pared by 2 bases and J by 7 bases, with 11 bases of the junction left unmatched. The CDR3 sequence is 16 residues long. The DNA for the CDR3 is TGTGCCAGCAGTTTACCTGGGGACAGGGTAGGGGGGACCCAGTACTTC. This gives the protein CASSLPGDRVGGTQYF. Looking up the rest from reference TRBV28 and TRBJ2-5 gives the full variable domain: DVKVTQSSRYLVKRTGEKVFLECVQDMDHENMFWYRQDPGLGLRLIYFSYDVKMKEKGDIPEGYSVSREKKERFSLILESASTNQTSMYLCASSLPGDRVGGTQYFGPGTRLLVL.

The chain has TRBV11-3 and TRBJ2-1; 11 nucleotides match TRBD2. This CDR3 has 17 residues. V was clipped by 3 bases and J by 4 bases; unmatched bases: 8. Looked up from germline, CDR1 is SGHNT and CDR2 is YENEEA. CDR3 loop: CASSFASSGRRYNEQFF. The CDR3 DNA follows: TGTGCCAGCAGCTTCGCTTCTAGCGGGAGGCGATACAATGAGCAGTTCTTC.

The chain recombines TRBV28 with TRBJ1-5; 7 nucleotides align to TRBD1. Trimming took 6 bases from V and 7 from J; bases not matched to a gene: 6. CDR3 size: 13 residues. Germline lookup yields CDR1 MDHEN and CDR2 SYDVKM. The DNA for the CDR3 is TGTGCCAGCAGACCGACAGGGTCACAGCCCCAGCATTTT. Amino acid sequence: CASRPTGSQPQHF.

This clone occurred once. The rearrangement uses TRBV6-5 and TRBJ2-1; 8 positions agree with TRBD1. Germline-derived CDR1 and CDR2 are MNHEY and SVGAGI. With V trimmed by 8 bases and J by 4 bases, 7 bases remained unmatched. CDR3 length: 14 residues. CDR3 sequence: CASGWTGNYNEQFF. The DNA of the CDR3 is TGTGCCAGCGGGTGGACAGGGAATTACAATGAGCAGTTCTTC.

The J gene is TRBJ2-5, the V gene TRBV27, with TRBD1 matching 9 bases. V was pared by 2 bases and J by 5 bases, with 9 bases of the junction left unmatched. CDR1 is MNHEY and CDR2 is SMNVEV in the germline V gene (reference sequence). The CDR3 length is 16 residues. CDR3: CASSLSVGQGRETQYF. DNA for the CDR3: TGTGCCAGCAGTTTAAGTGTGGGACAGGGAAGGGAGACCCAGTACTTC.

The chain links TRBV19 to TRBJ2-1, with TRBD2 identical over 11 bases. This CDR3 has 15 residues. The J segment lost 7 bases and the V segment lost 1 base, leaving 3 bases of the junction unmatched. The germline gives CDR1 LNHDA, CDR2 SQIVND (reference sequence). In DNA, the CDR3 is TGTGCCAGTAGTATAGTTACTAGCGGGAGTAATGAGCAGTTCTTC. This translates into CASSIVTSGSNEQFF.

This sequence joins TRBV2 and TRBJ1-4, with a tentative D call TRBD1 (6 bases). From germline, CDR1 is SNHLY and CDR2 FYNNEI. Trimming cost V 5 bases and J 4 bases, with 14 bases left between them. CDR3 length: 15 amino acids. The CDR3 spells CASSPLGHLNEKLFF. CDR3 DNA: TGTGCCAGCAGTCCACTGGGACATCTTAATGAAAAACTGTTTTTT.

This sequence joins TRBV7-8 and TRBJ1-1; 9 nucleotides line up with TRBD1. V trimming: 1 base; J trimming: 10 bases; junction bases outside the gene matches: 13. The CDR3 is 16 residues long. Germline V gene data show CDR1 as SGHVS and CDR2 as FQNEAQ. The CDR3: CASSLEGTGLNLGAFF. The CDR3 coding sequence is TGTGCCAGCAGCTTAGAGGGGACAGGGTTGAACCTTGGAGCTTTCTTT.

This clone was detected only once. CDR3 sequence: CASSLVGTGLGNTIYF. The CDR3 bases are TGTGCCAGCAGCTTAGTCGGGACAGGGCTTGGAAACACCATATATTTT. The chain joins TRBV11-2 to TRBJ1-3; TRBD1 matches at 9 bases. The CDR3 is 16 amino acids. The V segment lost 1 base and the J segment 3 bases; nucleotides outside the gene matches: 4. Per the germline V gene, CDR1 is SGHAT and CDR2 is FQNNGV.

V is TRBV9 and J is TRBJ2-5; TRBD2 aligns across 12 bases. Germline CDR1 is SGDLS and CDR2 is YYNGEE. V lost 4 bases to trimming and J lost 4 bases; unmatched junction nucleotides: 5. The CDR3 contains 15 residues. In DNA, the CDR3 is TGTGCCAGCAGCTTCGGACTAGCGGGATCAGAGACCCAGTACTTC. This encodes CASSFGLAGSETQYF.

This chain connects TRBV28 to TRBJ2-5; the D is unclear. The CDR3 runs 14 residues. Germline CDR1 reads MDHEN; CDR2 reads SYDVKM. Trimming removed 5 bases at V and 7 bases at J, with 17 bases between. CDR3 sequence: CASSPGKLTWTQYF. CDR3 nucleotide sequence: TGTGCCAGCAGTCCGGGTAAACTGACCTGGACCCAGTACTTC.

The chain links TRBV27 to TRBJ2-7, with D unresolved. The CDR3 runs to 15 residues. Trimming took 5 bases from V and 3 from J, leaving 17 bases between them. CDR1 is MNHEY, CDR2 SMNVEV, per germline (reference sequence). DNA for the CDR3: TGTGCCAGCAGTCTCGCCGGAGTTGCCGACTACGAGCAGTACTTC. This encodes CASSLAGVADYEQYF.